Listed below are T cell receptor beta chains from one sample, sequenced in a study of regulatory T cells in long-lasting Graves disease. TCRdb reprocessed the multiplex PCR reads with MiXCR, giving one entry per CDR3 protein. The table has some 330,000 distinct CDR3 sequences, roughly 20% seen once. The sequencing here drew on peripheral blood mononuclear cells (PBMCs), taken when the disease was refractory, from a patient treated with antithyroid drugs. The receptors come from a middle-aged woman with Graves disease. CDR3s include the opening cysteine and the closing phenylalanine or tryptophan. A D gene is named only where the DNA matches it firmly. Clone sizes are given selectively: once, few, many, or a class where the clone is expanded.

TRBV29-1	TRBJ2-7	TRBD2	many	TGCAGCGTTGTCATGAGCGGGAGAGTGAATGCGGGGGAGCAGTACTTC	CSVVMSGRVNAGEQYF
TRBV20-1	TRBJ2-7	TRBD2	.	TGCAGTGCTAGAATAGCTAGCGGGAGAGCGGCCTACGAGCAGTACTTC	CSARIASGRAAYEQYF
TRBV19	TRBJ1-1	.	many	TGTGCCAGTAGCGCACTACAGAGGCGGACTGAAGCTTTCTTT	CASSALQRRTEAFF
TRBV20-1	TRBJ2-7	.	many	TGCAGTGCGAACCCGGGGAGAGCGGAAGACTACGAGCAGTACTTC	CSANPGRAEDYEQYF
TRBV20-1	TRBJ1-5	.	many	TGCAGTGCTAGTTTGTCTCAGGGCAATCAGCCCCAGCATTTT	CSASLSQGNQPQHF
TRBV11-2	TRBJ2-1	.	.	TGTGCCAGCAGCGCGAGCGGAATGATTTCCAATGAGCAGTTCTTC	CASSASGMISNEQFF
TRBV13	TRBJ2-7	TRBD1	.	TGTGCCAGCACCGATACCGGGACAGGGAAATACGAGCAGTACTTC	CASTDTGTGKYEQYF
TRBV29-1	TRBJ1-2	.	many	TGCAGCGTCTTAAATGACGCGGCCACCTTC	CSVLNDAATF
TRBV12-3/TRBV12-4	TRBJ2-2	.	many	TGTGCCAGCAGTGGTAGACTAACCCACACCGGGGAGCTGTTTTTT	CASSGRLTHTGELFF
TRBV4-1	TRBJ1-3	TRBD1	.	TGCGCCAGCAGCGAAGGGGGTCCGACAGGGCCCTCTGGAAACACCATATATTTT	CASSEGGPTGPSGNTIYF
TRBV7-8	TRBJ1-2	.	many	TGTGCCAGCAGCTTAGCACACTTAGCTAACTATGGCTACACCTTC	CASSLAHLANYGYTF
TRBV4-1	TRBJ2-5	.	many	TGCGCCAGCAGCCAAGGCGTCCCCCGCCTGGAGACCCAGTACTTC	CASSQGVPRLETQYF
TRBV4-1	TRBJ1-5	.	.	TGCGCCAGCAGCCAAGAAACCCTAACGACAGGAGTCTATAGCAATCAGCCCCAGCATTTT	CASSQETLTTGVYSNQPQHF
TRBV6-5	TRBJ2-2	.	few	TGTGCCAGCAGTTACTCGAGAGTCAGCACCGGGGAGCTGTTTTTT	CASSYSRVSTGELFF
TRBV30	TRBJ1-1	.	.	TGTGCCTGGTTATGGACCAGGGGGAACACTGAAGCTTTCTTT	CAWLWTRGNTEAFF
TRBV3-1	TRBJ2-5	.	.	TGTGCCAGCAGCCAAAGTTTGGATTGGCTGGAGGAGACCCAGTACTTC	CASSQSLDWLEETQYF
TRBV28	TRBJ1-1	TRBD1	many	TGTGCCAGCAGCTACAGGGGGCCGGGGTATGTGGACACTGAAGCTTTCTTT	CASSYRGPGYVDTEAFF
TRBV19	TRBJ2-5	TRBD2	.	TGTGCCACTTCTAGCGGGAGTTGGCAAGAGACCCAGTACTTC	CATSSGSWQETQYF
TRBV12-3/TRBV12-4	TRBJ2-7	TRBD1	many	TGTGCCAGCACGCCGGGACAGAGCTACGAGCAGTACTTC	CASTPGQSYEQYF
TRBV28	TRBJ1-2	.	.	TGTGCCAGCAGTTCGACAAACTATGGCTACACCTTC	CASSSTNYGYTF
TRBV5-5	TRBJ1-2	TRBD1	.	TGTGCCAGCAGCTCTCCAGGGACAGGGGCCTATGGCTACACCTTC	CASSSPGTGAYGYTF
TRBV4-1	TRBJ2-2	TRBD2	.	TGCGCCAGCAGCCCCTGGACTAGCGGGACGTCCGGGGAGCTGTTTTTT	CASSPWTSGTSGELFF
TRBV25-1	TRBJ2-1	TRBD1	few	TGTGCCAGCAGTGAATGGACAGGGTCCAATGAGCAGTTCTTC	CASSEWTGSNEQFF
TRBV5-5	TRBJ1-5	TRBD1	few	TGTGCCAGCAGCTCGACAGGGTTGGGCAATCAGCCCCAGCATTTT	CASSSTGLGNQPQHF
TRBV6-1	TRBJ2-7	TRBD2	many	TGTGCCAGCAGCCAAGGGACTAGCCGCGTCTACGAGCAGTACTTC	CASSQGTSRVYEQYF
TRBV19	TRBJ1-5	TRBD1	.	TGTGCCAGTAGCGGACAGGGGGCTTCCTCTTCTCAGCCCCAGCATTTT	CASSGQGASSSQPQHF
TRBV5-1	TRBJ2-1	.	.	TGCGCCAGCAGCCTAGCAAATGAGCAGTTCTTC	CASSLANEQFF
TRBV28	TRBJ2-5	.	many	TGTGCCAGCAGTTTCATGGGTCACGAGACCCAGTACTTC	CASSFMGHETQYF
TRBV12-5	TRBJ1-1	.	many	TGTGCTAGTGGAAAGGGGAGCGGCACTGAAGCTTTCTTT	CASGKGSGTEAFF
TRBV29-1	TRBJ1-2	.	many	TGCAGCGTGGAGGGTCTGAACTCTGGCTACACCTTC	CSVEGLNSGYTF
TRBV2	TRBJ2-5	TRBD2	many	TGTGCCAGCAGTGCCAGCACTAGCGGGAGAGGGAAGACCCAGTACTTC	CASSASTSGRGKTQYF
TRBV20-1	TRBJ2-5	.	.	TGCAGTCTCTTGGGTAGGGTCGGGGAGACCCAGTACTTC	CSLLGRVGETQYF
TRBV5-8	TRBJ2-7	.	.	TGTGCCAGCAGCTTATTGACGAGGCCCTACGAGCAGTACTTC	CASSLLTRPYEQYF
TRBV20-1	TRBJ1-1	TRBD1	many	TGCAGTGCTGGACGGACAGGGAGTCCTGAAGCTTTCTTT	CSAGRTGSPEAFF
TRBV29-1	TRBJ2-7	.	many	TGCAGCGTTTGGGACACCTCCTACGAGCAGTACTTC	CSVWDTSYEQYF
TRBV25-1	TRBJ1-6	.	.	TGTGCCAGCAGCGCAGGGAACCATTCACCCCTCCACTTT	CASSAGNHSPLHF
TRBV5-6	TRBJ1-1	.	.	TGTGCCAGCAGCTTGGACAGGGAATACACTGAAGCTTTCTTT	CASSLDREYTEAFF
TRBV12-3/TRBV12-4	TRBJ2-7	.	many	TGTGCCAGCAGTTTACGGGGTCCCTACGAGCAGTACTTC	CASSLRGPYEQYF
TRBV27	TRBJ1-2	.	many	TGTGCCAGCAGTCCTCCCGGGAAGTACTATGGCTACACCTTC	CASSPPGKYYGYTF
TRBV7-9	TRBJ2-1	.	.	TGTGCCAGCAGCCTAGGGGCCCGAGCACCCAATGAGCAGTTCTTC	CASSLGARAPNEQFF
TRBV20-1	TRBJ1-4	.	.	TGCAGTGCTCCCAACCCCCGGACCCTTGGAGCTAATGAAAAACTGTTTTTT	CSAPNPRTLGANEKLFF
TRBV6-1	TRBJ1-5	.	few	TGTGCCAGCAGTGAAGGGGGGGGGCCCCAGCATTTT	CASSEGGGPQHF
TRBV19	TRBJ1-5	.	.	TGTGCCAGTAGCGGGTCGGCCATATCCCGGGCGCCCCAGCATTTT	CASSGSAISRAPQHF
TRBV27	TRBJ1-1	.	many	TGTGCCAGCAGTCCCCGAGGGCAGAGTCTGAACACTGAAGCTTTCTTT	CASSPRGQSLNTEAFF
TRBV2	TRBJ2-2	TRBD1	few	TGTGCCAGCAGGAGGGACAGGGGAAGTACCGGGGAGCTGTTTTTT	CASRRDRGSTGELFF
TRBV19	TRBJ2-7	.	many	TGTGCCAGTAGTATAGTATACGGGCAACCTCATACCTACGAGCAGTACTTC	CASSIVYGQPHTYEQYF
TRBV25-1	TRBJ2-7	.	many	TGTGCCAGCAGTGCGGCGGGCGGGGCGTCGCAGTACTTC	CASSAAGGASQYF
TRBV20-1	TRBJ2-7	TRBD1	few	TGCAGTGCTAGGTGGGACAGAGACTACGAGCAGTACTTC	CSARWDRDYEQYF
TRBV9	TRBJ2-1	TRBD2	.	TGTGCCAGCAGCGTAGGACTAGCGGGGGAGCAGTTCTTC	CASSVGLAGEQFF
TRBV7-2	TRBJ2-5	.	many	TGTGCCAGCAGCCCGAGGAACGGAGCGGGAGAGACCCAGTACTTC	CASSPRNGAGETQYF
TRBV30	TRBJ2-7	TRBD2	few	TGTGCCTGGAGTGCGGGGGGATCCTACGAGCAGTACTTC	CAWSAGGSYEQYF
TRBV18	TRBJ1-1	.	.	TGTGCCAGCTCACCGAGACCCATGAACACTGAAGCTTTCTTT	CASSPRPMNTEAFF
TRBV10-3	TRBJ2-2	TRBD1	few	TGTGCCATCAGACAGGGGGGTAGGAACACCGGGGAGCTGTTTTTT	CAIRQGGRNTGELFF
TRBV6-9	TRBJ2-2	TRBD1	many	TGTGCCAGCAGTTACTCCAGACAGGGATGGGACACCGGGGAGCTGTTTTTT	CASSYSRQGWDTGELFF
TRBV6-5	TRBJ2-2	TRBD2	many	TGTGCCAGCAGTTCCGCCCTCGCCCTAGCGGGACAAACCGGGGAGCTGTTTTTT	CASSSALALAGQTGELFF